One T cell receptor (beta chain) is described in this entry. CDR3 size: 15 residues. The V segment lost 0 bases and the J segment 7 bases; nucleotides outside the gene matches: 5. Per the germline V gene, CDR1 is SEHNR and CDR2 is FQNEAQ (reference sequence). Source study methods: Estimates of nucleated cell counts were drawn from the amplification of reference gene primers. Only in-frame clones appear in the TCRdb table, and some are missing; sequencing was by immunoSEQ multiplex PCR. The DNA was the basis for D and trimming; V, J and clone size are from that table. Of tens of thousands of clones listed, roughly 80% are singletons. This specimen belongs to a study of blood T cell repertoires in COVID-19. The overall study: Some COVID-19 samples were acute and others convalescent; all came from the United States, Italy and Spain. PBMCs, B-cell-depleted T cells, or T cells were the source of the cDNA or gDNA that made up the material.

The chain employs TRBV7-9 and TRBJ1-4; 7 bases match TRBD1. Sequenced input: peripheral blood. The TCR sequence derives from a man in his fifties with acute or convalescent COVID-19. The CDR3: CASSLAGTAFEKLFF. Written as DNA, the CDR3 is TGTGCCAGCAGCTTAGCAGGGACAGCCTTTGAAAAACTGTTTTTT.